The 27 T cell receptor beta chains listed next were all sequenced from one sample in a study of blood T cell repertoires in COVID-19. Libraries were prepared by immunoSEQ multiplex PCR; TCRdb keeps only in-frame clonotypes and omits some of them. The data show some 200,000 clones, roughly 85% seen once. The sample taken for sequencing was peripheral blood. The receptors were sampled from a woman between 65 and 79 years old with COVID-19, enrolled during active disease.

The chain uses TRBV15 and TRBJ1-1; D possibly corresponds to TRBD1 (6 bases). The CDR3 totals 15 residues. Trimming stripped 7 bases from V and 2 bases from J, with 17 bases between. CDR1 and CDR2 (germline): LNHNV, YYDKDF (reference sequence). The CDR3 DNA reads TGTGCCACCACCCCCCGGGGGGCTTTTAACACTGAAGCTTTCTTT. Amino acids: CATTPRGAFNTEAFF. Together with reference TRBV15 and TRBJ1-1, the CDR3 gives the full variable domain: DAMVIQNPRYQVTQFGKPVTLSCSQTLNHNVMYWYQQKSSQAPKLLFHYYDKDFNNEADTPDNFQSRRPNTSFCFLDIRSPGLGDTAMYLCATTPRGAFNTEAFFGQGTRLTVV.

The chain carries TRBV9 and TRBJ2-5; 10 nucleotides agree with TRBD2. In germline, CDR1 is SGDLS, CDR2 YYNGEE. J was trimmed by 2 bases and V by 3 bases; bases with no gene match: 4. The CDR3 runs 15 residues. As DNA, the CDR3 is TGTGCCAGCAGCGGGACTAGCGGTCAACAAGAGACCCAGTACTTC. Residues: CASSGTSGQQETQYF.

The CDR3 DNA sequence: TGTGCCAGCAGCTTAGGGGACACCTTTAGCAATCAGCCCCAGCATTTT. Its translation: CASSLGDTFSNQPQHF. J is TRBJ1-5 and V is TRBV7-6; D possibly corresponds to TRBD1 (6 bases). V was cut by 1 base and J by 0 bases, with 10 bases left in between. This CDR3 has 16 amino acids. Germline V gives CDR1 SGHVS, CDR2 FNYEAQ.

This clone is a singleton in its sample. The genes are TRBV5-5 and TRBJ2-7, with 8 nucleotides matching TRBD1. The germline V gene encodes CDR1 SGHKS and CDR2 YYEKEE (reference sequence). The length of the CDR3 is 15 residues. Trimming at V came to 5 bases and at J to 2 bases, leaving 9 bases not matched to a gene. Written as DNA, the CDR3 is TGTGCCAGCAGTCTTGGGACAGGACGCACCTACGAGCAGTACTTC. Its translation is CASSLGTGRTYEQYF.

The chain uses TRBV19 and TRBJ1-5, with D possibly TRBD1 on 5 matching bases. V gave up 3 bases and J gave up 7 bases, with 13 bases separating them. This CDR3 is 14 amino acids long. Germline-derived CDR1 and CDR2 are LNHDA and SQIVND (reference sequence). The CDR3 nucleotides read TGTGCCAGTAGTATTTTAGGGGTTGGACAGCCCCAGCATTTT. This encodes CASSILGVGQPQHF.

The CDR3 region has the DNA TGTGCCAGCTGCGCAGGCACCATGAACACTGAAGCTTTCTTT. It encodes CASCAGTMNTEAFF. This chain links TRBV28 with TRBJ1-1; D unresolved. V dropped 8 bases and J dropped 0 bases, with 13 bases sitting between them. CDR1 MDHEN and CDR2 SYDVKM come from the germline V gene. The CDR3 is made up of 14 amino acids. The full variable domain, with the rest looked up from reference TRBV28 and TRBJ1-1, is DVKVTQSSRYLVKRTGEKVFLECVQDMDHENMFWYRQDPGLGLRLIYFSYDVKMKEKGDIPEGYSVSREKKERFSLILESASTNQTSMYLCASCAGTMNTEAFFGQGTRLTVV.

CDR3 nucleotide sequence: TGTGCCACCAGTGACGGGAGACCCTACAATGAGCAGTTCTTC. It specifies CATSDGRPYNEQFF. The chain combines TRBV24-1 with TRBJ2-1; the D gene is possibly TRBD2 (6 bases). This CDR3 region has 14 residues. CDR1 and CDR2 (germline): KGHDR, SFDVKD. Deletions cut 4 bases from V and 2 bases from J, with 8 bases between.

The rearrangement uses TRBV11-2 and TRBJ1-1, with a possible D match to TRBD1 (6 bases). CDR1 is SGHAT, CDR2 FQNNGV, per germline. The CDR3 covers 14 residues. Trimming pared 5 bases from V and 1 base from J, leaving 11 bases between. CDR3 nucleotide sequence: TGTGCCAGCAGCCGAATGGGACAGAACACTGAAGCTTTCTTT. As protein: CASSRMGQNTEAFF.

The CDR3, as DNA: TGCGCCAGCAGTCAATCCCACCCGGACAGAGATACAGATACGCAGTATTTT. Amino acid sequence: CASSQSHPDRDTDTQYF. This rearrangement joins TRBV23-1 to TRBJ2-3; possibly TRBD1 for D (6 bases). Being an ORF, TRBV23-1 has a function that is uncertain. The CDR3 has 17 amino acids. The V and J ends lost 0 bases and 3 bases respectively, with 16 bases between them.

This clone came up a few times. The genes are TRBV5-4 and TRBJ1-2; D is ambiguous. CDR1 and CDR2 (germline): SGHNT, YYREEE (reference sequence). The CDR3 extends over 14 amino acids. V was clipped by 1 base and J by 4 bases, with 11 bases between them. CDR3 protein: CASSLTPFGYGYTF. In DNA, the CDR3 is TGTGCCAGCAGCTTGACACCCTTTGGCTATGGCTACACCTTC. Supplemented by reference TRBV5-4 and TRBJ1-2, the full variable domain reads ETGVTQSPTHLIKTRGQQVTLRCSSQSGHNTVSWYQQALGQGPQFIFQYYREEENGRGNFPPRFSGLQFPNYSSELNVNALELDDSALYLCASSLTPFGYGYTFGSGTRLTVV.

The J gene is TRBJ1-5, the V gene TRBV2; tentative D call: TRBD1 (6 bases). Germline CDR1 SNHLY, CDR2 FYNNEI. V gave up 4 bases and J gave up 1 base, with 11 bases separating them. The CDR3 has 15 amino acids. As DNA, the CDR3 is TGTGCCAGCAGTGGGCCCGGACAGAGCAATCAGCCCCAGCATTTT. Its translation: CASSGPGQSNQPQHF.

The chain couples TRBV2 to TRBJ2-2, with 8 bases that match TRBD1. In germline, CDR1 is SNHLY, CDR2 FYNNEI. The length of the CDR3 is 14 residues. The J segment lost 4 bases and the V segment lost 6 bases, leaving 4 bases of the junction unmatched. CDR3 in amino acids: CASRQGDSTGELFF. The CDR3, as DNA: TGTGCCAGCAGACAGGGGGATAGCACCGGGGAGCTGTTTTTT.

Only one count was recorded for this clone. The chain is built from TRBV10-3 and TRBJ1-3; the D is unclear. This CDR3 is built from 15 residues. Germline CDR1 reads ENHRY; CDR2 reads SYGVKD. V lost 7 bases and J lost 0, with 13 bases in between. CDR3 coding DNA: TGTGCCATCACCCGCGGAGAATTCTCTGGAAACACCATATATTTT. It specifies CAITRGEFSGNTIYF.

The CDR3 is CAISRDRGGYTF. For the CDR3, the DNA is TGTGCCATCAGCCGGGACAGGGGGGGCTACACCTTC. The chain employs TRBV10-3 and TRBJ1-2; 11 bases match TRBD1. The CDR3 consists of 12 residues. Germline V CDR1 and CDR2: ENHRY, SYGVKD. V gave up 6 bases and J gave up 8 bases; unmatched junction bases: 2.

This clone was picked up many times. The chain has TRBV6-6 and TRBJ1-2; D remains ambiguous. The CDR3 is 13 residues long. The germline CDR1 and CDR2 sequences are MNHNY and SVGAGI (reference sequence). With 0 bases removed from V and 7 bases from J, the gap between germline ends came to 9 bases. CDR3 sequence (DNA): TGTGCCAGCAGTTACTCTGGAGCCGGTGGCTACACCTTC. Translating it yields CASSYSGAGGYTF.

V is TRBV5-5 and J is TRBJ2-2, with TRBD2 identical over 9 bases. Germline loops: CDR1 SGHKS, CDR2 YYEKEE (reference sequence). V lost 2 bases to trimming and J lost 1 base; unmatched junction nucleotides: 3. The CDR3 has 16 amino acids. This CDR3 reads CASSLLAGVNTGELFF. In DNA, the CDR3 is TGTGCCAGCAGCTTATTAGCGGGGGTGAACACCGGGGAGCTGTTTTTT.

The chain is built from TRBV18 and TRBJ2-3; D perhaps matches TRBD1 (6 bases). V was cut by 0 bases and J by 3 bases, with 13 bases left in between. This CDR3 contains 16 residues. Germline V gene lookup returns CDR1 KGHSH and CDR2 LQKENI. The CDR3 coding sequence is TGTGCCAGCTCACCACCGCGGAGACAGGCAACAGATACGCAGTATTTT. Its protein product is CASSPPRRQATDTQYF.

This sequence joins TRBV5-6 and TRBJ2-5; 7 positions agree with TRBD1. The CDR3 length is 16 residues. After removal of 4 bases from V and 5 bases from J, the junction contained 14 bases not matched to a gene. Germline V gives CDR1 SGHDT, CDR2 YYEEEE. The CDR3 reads CASSPDRPHVGETQYF. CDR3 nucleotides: TGTGCCAGCAGCCCGGACAGGCCCCATGTGGGGGAGACCCAGTACTTC. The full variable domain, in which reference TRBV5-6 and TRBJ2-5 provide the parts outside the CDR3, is DAGVTQSPTHLIKTRGQQVTLRCSPKSGHDTVSWYQQALGQGPQFIFQYYEEEERQRGNFPDRFSGHQFPNYSSELNVNALLLGDSALYLCASSPDRPHVGETQYFGPGTRLLVL.

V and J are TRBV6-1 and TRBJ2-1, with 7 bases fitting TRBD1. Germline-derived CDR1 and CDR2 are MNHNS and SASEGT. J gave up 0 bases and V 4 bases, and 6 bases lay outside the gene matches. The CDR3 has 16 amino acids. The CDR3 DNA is TGTGCCAGCAGTGGAGTAGGGGGCTTCTCCTACAATGAGCAGTTCTTC. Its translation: CASSGVGGFSYNEQFF.

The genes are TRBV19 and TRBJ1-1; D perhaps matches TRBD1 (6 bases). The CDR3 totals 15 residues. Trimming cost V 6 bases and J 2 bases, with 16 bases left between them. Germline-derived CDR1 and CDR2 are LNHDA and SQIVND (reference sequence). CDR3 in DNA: TGTGCCAGTAGCCGCCCAAGACAGGTTAACACTGAAGCTTTCTTT. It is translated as CASSRPRQVNTEAFF.

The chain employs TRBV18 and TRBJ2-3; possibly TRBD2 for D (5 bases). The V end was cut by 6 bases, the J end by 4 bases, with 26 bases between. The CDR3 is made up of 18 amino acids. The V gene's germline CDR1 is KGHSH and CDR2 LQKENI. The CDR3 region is CASSPFTWVASGADTQYF. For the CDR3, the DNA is TGTGCCAGCTCGCCATTTACATGGGTAGCGAGTGGGGCAGATACGCAGTATTTT.

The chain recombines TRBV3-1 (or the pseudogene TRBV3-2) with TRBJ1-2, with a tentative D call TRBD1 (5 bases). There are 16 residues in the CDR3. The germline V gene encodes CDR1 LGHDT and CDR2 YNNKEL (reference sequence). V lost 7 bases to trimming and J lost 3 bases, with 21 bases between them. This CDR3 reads CASTNRGAWGDYGYTF. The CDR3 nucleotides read TGTGCCAGCACCAACCGGGGAGCCTGGGGGGACTATGGCTACACCTTC.

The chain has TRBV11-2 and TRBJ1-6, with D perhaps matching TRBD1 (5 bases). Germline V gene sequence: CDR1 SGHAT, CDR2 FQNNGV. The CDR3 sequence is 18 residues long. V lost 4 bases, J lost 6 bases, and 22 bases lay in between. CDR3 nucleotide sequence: TGTGCCAGCAGCTCCACCCCCACTACAGGAGCCATTAATTCACCCCTCCACTTT. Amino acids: CASSSTPTTGAINSPLHF.

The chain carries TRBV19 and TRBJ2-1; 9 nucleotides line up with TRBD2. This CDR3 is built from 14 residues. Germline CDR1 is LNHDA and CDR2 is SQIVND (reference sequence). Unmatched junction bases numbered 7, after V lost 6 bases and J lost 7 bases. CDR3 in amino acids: CASRSGGPQNEQFF. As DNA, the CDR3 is TGTGCCAGTAGGAGCGGGGGGCCGCAAAATGAGCAGTTCTTC.

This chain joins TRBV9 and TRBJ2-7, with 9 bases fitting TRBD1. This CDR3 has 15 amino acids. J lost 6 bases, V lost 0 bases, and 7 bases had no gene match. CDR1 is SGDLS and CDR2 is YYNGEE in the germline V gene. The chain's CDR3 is CASSVAPGQGGEQYF. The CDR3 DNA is TGTGCCAGCAGCGTAGCCCCGGGACAGGGTGGCGAGCAGTACTTC. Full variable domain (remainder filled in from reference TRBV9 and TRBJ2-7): DSGVTQTPKHLITATGQRVTLRCSPRSGDLSVYWYQQSLDQGLQFLIQYYNGEERAKGNILERFSAQQFPDLHSELNLSSLELGDSALYFCASSVAPGQGGEQYFGPGTRLTVT.

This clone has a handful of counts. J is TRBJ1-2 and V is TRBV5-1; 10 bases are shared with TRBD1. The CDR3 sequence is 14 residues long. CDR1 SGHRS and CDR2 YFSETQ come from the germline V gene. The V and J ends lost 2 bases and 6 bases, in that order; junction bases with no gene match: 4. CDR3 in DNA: TGCGCCAGCAGCTTTGCTGGGACAGGGGATGGCTACACCTTC. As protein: CASSFAGTGDGYTF.

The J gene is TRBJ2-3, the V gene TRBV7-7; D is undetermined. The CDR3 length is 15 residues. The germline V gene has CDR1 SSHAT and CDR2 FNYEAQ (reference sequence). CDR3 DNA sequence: TGTGCTAGCTCCGCTTCAGGTTCCAGCACAGATACGCAGTATTTT. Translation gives CASSASGSSTDTQYF.